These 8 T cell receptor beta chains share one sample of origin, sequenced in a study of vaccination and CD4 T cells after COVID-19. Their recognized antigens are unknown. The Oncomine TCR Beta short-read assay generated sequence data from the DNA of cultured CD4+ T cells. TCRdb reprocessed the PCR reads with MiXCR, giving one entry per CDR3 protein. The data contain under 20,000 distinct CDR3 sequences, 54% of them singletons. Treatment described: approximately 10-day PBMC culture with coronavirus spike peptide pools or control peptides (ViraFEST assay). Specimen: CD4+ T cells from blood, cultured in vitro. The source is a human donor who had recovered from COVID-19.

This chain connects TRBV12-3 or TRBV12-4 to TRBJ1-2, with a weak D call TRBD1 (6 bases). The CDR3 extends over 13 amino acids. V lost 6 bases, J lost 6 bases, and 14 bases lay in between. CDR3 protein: CASSDRLKDGYTF. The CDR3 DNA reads TGTGCCAGCAGCGACAGGCTCAAGGATGGCTACACCTTC.

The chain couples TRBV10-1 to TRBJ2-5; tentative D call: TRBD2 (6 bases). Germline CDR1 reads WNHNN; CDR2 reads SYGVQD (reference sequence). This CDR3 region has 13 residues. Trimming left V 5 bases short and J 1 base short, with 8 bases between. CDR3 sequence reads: CASSRDFQETQYF. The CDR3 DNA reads TGCGCCAGCAGTCGGGACTTCCAAGAGACCCAGTACTTC.

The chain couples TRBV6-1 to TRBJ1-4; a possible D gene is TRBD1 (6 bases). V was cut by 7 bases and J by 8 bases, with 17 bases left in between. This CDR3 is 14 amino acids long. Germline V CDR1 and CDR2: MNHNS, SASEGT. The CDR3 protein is CASKSGVIGEKLFF. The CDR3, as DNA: TGTGCCAGCAAATCAGGGGTTATAGGGGAAAAACTGTTTTTT.

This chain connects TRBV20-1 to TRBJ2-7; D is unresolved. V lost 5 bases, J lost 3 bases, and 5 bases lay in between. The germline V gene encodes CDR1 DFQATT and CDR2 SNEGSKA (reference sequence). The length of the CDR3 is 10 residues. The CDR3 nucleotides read TGCAGTGCTTTCAGCTACGAGCAGTACTTC. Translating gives CSAFSYEQYF.

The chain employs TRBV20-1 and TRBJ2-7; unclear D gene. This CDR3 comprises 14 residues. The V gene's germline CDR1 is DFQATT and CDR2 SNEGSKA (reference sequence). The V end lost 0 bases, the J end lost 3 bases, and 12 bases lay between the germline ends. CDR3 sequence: CSARDPNKGYEQYF. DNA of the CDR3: TGCAGTGCTAGAGATCCTAACAAAGGCTACGAGCAGTACTTC.

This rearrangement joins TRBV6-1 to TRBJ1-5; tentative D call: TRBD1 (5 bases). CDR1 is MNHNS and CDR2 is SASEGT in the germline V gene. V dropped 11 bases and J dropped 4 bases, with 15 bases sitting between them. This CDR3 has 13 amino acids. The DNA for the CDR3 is TGTGCCTGCTCCGTAGGGGAGAATCAGCCCCAGCATTTT. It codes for CACSVGENQPQHF.

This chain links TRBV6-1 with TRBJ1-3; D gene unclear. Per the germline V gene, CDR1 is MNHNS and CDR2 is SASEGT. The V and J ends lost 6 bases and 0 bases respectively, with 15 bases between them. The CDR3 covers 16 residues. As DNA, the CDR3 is TGTGCCAGCAGCGACGAAGGGCCTATCTCTGGAAACACCATATATTTT. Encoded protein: CASSDEGPISGNTIYF.

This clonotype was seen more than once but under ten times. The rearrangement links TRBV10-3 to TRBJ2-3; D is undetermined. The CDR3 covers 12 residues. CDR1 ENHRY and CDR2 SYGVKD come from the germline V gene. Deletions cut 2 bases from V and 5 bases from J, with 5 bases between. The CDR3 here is CAISEVGDTQYF. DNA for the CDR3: TGTGCCATCAGTGAGGTGGGAGATACGCAGTATTTT.